The 6 T cell receptor beta chains in this list originate from one sample, sequenced in a study of blood T cell repertoires in COVID-19. The assay was immunoSEQ multiplex PCR, and TCRdb's table has in-frame clones only and misses some. The data show roughly 200,000 clones, with about 85% seen just once and roughly 21% held by the top ten. Sequencing was performed on peripheral blood. The receptors derive from a man aged 60 to 69 with active or convalescent COVID-19.

This chain uses TRBV7-8 with TRBJ2-1, with 13 bases that match TRBD2. The J segment lost 8 bases and the V segment lost 1 base, leaving 11 bases of the junction unmatched. The CDR3 loop spans 18 amino acids. Germline V gene sequence: CDR1 SGHVS, CDR2 FQNEAQ. The CDR3 loop reads CASSLVFRTSGGGDEQFF. DNA of the CDR3: TGTGCCAGCAGCTTAGTTTTCCGGACTAGCGGGGGCGGCGATGAGCAGTTCTTC.

V gene TRBV5-1 combines with J gene TRBJ1-1, with D maybe TRBD1 (5 bases). V was trimmed by 2 bases and J by 4 bases, leaving 15 bases between them. Per the germline V gene, CDR1 is SGHRS and CDR2 is YFSETQ. This CDR3 has 15 residues. This CDR3 reads CASSFGAQDVTEAFF. DNA for the CDR3: TGCGCCAGCAGCTTTGGGGCCCAGGACGTCACTGAAGCTTTCTTT.

The V and J genes are TRBV11-2 and TRBJ2-1; 10 nucleotides agree with TRBD1. The ends lost 1 base at V and 7 bases at J; junction bases unmatched: 4. Germline loops: CDR1 SGHAT, CDR2 FQNNGV. The CDR3 has 15 residues. The CDR3 loop reads CASSLGVGQGNEQFF. The CDR3 bases are TGTGCCAGCAGCTTAGGGGTGGGACAGGGGAATGAGCAGTTCTTC.

The chain couples TRBV19 to TRBJ1-1, with 10 bases lining up with TRBD1. Germline assignment: CDR1 LNHDA and CDR2 SQIVND (reference sequence). CDR3 length: 14 amino acids. J gave up 3 bases and V 4 bases, and 2 bases lay outside the gene matches. CDR3 loop: CASSKGTGDTEAFF. CDR3 nucleotides: TGTGCCAGTAGTAAGGGGACAGGGGACACTGAAGCTTTCTTT.

This chain links TRBV27 with TRBJ2-1; TRBD1 aligns across 9 bases. Germline V lookup: CDR1 MNHEY, CDR2 SMNVEV (reference sequence). The V segment lost 6 bases and the J segment 7 bases; nucleotides outside the gene matches: 7. The CDR3 covers 14 residues. CDR3 nucleotide sequence: TGTGCCAGCAGGGGAGGAGGACAGGGGAATGAGCAGTTCTTC. Amino acids: CASRGGGQGNEQFF.

The V and J genes are TRBV24-1 and TRBJ2-5, with TRBD1 identical over 7 bases. J gave up 6 bases and V 9 bases, and 9 bases lay outside the gene matches. The CDR3 is made up of 13 amino acids. Germline V CDR1 and CDR2: KGHDR, SFDVKD. The CDR3 DNA is TGTGCCACCTCCTCCCAGGGGGTAAAGACCCAGTACTTC. Its protein is CATSSQGVKTQYF.